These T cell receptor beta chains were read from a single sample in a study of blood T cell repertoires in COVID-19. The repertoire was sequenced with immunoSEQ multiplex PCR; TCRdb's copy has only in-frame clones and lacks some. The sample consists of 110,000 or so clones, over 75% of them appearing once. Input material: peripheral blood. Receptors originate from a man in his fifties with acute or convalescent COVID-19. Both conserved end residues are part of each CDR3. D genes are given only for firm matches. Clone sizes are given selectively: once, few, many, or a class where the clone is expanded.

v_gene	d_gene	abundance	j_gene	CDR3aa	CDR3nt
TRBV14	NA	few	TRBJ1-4	CASSQTFGIEKLFF	TGTGCCAGCAGCCAAACTTTCGGGATCGAAAAACTGTTTTTT
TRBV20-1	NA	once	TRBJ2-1	CSASTGNEQFF	TGCAGTGCTAGTACGGGGAATGAGCAGTTCTTC
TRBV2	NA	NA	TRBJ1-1	CASRRQFSNTEAFF	TGTGCCAGCAGGAGACAGTTCTCGAACACTGAAGCTTTCTTT
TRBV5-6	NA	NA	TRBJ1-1	CASSGGGERDTEAFF	TGTGCCAGCAGCGGGGGAGGGGAGAGGGACACTGAAGCTTTCTTT
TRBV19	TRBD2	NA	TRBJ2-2	CASSIGRGTGELFF	TGTGCCAGTAGTATTGGGAGGGGCACCGGGGAGCTGTTTTTT
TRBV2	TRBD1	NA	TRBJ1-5	CASSGLGGGQPQHF	TGTGCCAGCAGTGGTCTAGGGGGCGGTCAGCCCCAGCATTTT
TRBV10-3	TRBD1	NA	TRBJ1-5	CAISFDREKGTQHF	TGTGCCATCAGTTTCGACAGGGAAAAAGGAACCCAGCATTTT
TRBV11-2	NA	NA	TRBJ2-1	CASSMRLQGEGEQFF	TGTGCCAGCAGCATGCGACTACAGGGTGAGGGTGAGCAGTTCTTC
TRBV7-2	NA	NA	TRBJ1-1	CASSLSWLQTAEAFF	TGTGCCAGCAGCTTAAGTTGGCTCCAGACAGCTGAAGCTTTCTTT
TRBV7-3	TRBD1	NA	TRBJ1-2	CASSLRQGGYGYTF	TGTGCCAGCAGCTTACGACAGGGTGGCTATGGCTACACCTTC
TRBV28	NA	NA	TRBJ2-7	CASSFRDEQYF	TGTGCCAGCAGTTTTAGAGACGAGCAGTACTTC
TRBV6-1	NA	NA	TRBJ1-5	CASSEAAGVGNQPQHF	TGTGCCAGCAGTGAGGCAGCAGGGGTCGGCAATCAGCCCCAGCATTTT
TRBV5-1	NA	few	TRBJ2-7	CASSLGTQTTQQYF	TGCGCCAGCAGCTTGGGGACACAAACTACCCAGCAGTACTTC
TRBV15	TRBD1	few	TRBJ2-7	CATSRDTGQGDEQYF	TGTGCCACCAGCAGAGATACAGGACAGGGGGACGAGCAGTACTTC
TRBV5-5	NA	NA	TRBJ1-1	CASSLEPGQAIRAFF	TGTGCCAGCAGCTTGGAACCGGGACAAGCTATTAGGGCTTTCTTT
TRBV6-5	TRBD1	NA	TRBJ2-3	CASSRDRTGGFTQYF	TGTGCCAGCAGCCGAGATAGGACAGGGGGCTTTACGCAGTATTTT
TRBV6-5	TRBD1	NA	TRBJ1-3	CATSLDRDSGNTIYF	TGTGCCACCTCTCTCGACAGGGACTCTGGAAACACCATATATTTT
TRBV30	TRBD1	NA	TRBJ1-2	CAWSNRGRNYGYTF	TGTGCCTGGAGTAACAGGGGGCGAAACTATGGCTACACCTTC
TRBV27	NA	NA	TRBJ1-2	CASGPDYGYTF	TGTGCCAGTGGCCCCGACTATGGCTACACCTTC
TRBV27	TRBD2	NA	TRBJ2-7	CASSPILAATYEQYF	TGTGCCAGCAGTCCCATCCTAGCGGCTACCTACGAGCAGTACTTC
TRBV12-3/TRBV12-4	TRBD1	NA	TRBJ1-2	CASSQRGQGYTF	TGTGCCAGCAGTCAAAGGGGGCAAGGCTACACCTTC
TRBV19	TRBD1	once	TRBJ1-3	CASMKDREAGNTIYF	TGTGCCAGTATGAAGGACAGGGAGGCCGGAAACACCATATATTTT
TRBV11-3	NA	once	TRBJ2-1	CASSSGGGLGRADEQFF	TGTGCCAGCAGCTCCGGCGGAGGACTTGGAAGGGCGGATGAGCAGTTCTTC
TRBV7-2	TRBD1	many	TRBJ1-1	CASSYGQGPGTEAFF	TGTGCCAGCAGCTATGGACAGGGACCTGGGACTGAAGCTTTCTTT
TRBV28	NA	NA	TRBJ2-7	CARKGGPYEQYF	TGTGCCAGGAAAGGGGGTCCCTACGAGCAGTACTTC
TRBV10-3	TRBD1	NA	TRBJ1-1	CATWDSKNTEAFF	TGTGCCACCTGGGACAGCAAGAACACTGAAGCTTTCTTT
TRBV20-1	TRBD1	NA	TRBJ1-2	CSAWTGGYTF	TGCAGTGCTTGGACAGGCGGCTACACCTTC
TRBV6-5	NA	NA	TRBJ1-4	CASSYGSPATNEKLFF	TGTGCCAGCAGTTACGGGAGTCCCGCAACTAATGAAAAACTGTTTTTT
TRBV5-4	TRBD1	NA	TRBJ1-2	CASSSMTGGNYGYTF	TGTGCCAGCAGCTCAATGACAGGGGGCAACTATGGCTACACCTTC
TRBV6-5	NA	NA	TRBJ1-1	CASKWRGNTEAFF	TGTGCCAGCAAGTGGAGGGGGAACACTGAAGCTTTCTTT
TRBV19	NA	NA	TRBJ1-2	CASSGHGVPPYGYTF	TGTGCCAGTAGTGGGCACGGGGTACCCCCTTATGGCTACACCTTC
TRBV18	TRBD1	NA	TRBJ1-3	CASSPNLGQGDLLGNTIYF	TGTGCCAGCTCACCGAATCTGGGGCAGGGGGACCTTCTTGGAAACACCATATATTTT
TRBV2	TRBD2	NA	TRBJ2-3	CASRTSGGSATDTQYF	TGTGCCAGCAGGACTAGCGGTGGTTCCGCAACAGATACGCAGTATTTT
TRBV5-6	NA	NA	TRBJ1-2	CASSLASGDGYTF	TGTGCCAGCAGCTTGGCCAGTGGAGATGGCTACACCTTC
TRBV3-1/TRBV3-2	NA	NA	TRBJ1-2	CASSQGYSNYGYTF	TGTGCCAGCAGCCAAGGATACAGTAACTATGGCTACACCTTC
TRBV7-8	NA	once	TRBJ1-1	CASSPREGIDTEAFF	TGTGCCAGCAGCCCCCGGGAGGGGATTGACACTGAAGCTTTCTTT
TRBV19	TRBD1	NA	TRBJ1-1	CASSTRSDRTKAFF	TGTGCCAGTAGTACCCGATCGGACAGGACGAAAGCTTTCTTT
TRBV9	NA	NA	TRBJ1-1	CASSVALGANTEAFF	TGTGCCAGCAGCGTAGCTCTGGGGGCGAACACTGAAGCTTTCTTT
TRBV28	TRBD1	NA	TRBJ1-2	CASAKAGTGYYGYTF	TGTGCCAGCGCTAAAGCCGGGACAGGGTACTATGGCTACACCTTC
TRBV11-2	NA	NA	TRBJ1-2	CASSLADYGYTF	TGTGCCAGCAGCTTAGCCGACTATGGCTACACCTTC